This TCR beta chain was retrieved from a study of OX40 agonist ivuxolimab in advanced cancers. Study summary: It was permissible to have had prior anti-PD-1, anti-PD-L1 or anti-CTLA-4 therapy, and around 41% had some.

Using immunoSEQ multiplex PCR, the repertoire was profiled, and TCRdb retains in-frame clones only, with some absent. Here the sample spans tens of thousands of clones, more than 75% being singletons. In this sample, this clone turned up once. Its target is unknown. Trimming removed 0 bases from V and 0 bases from J, with 8 bases in between. Germline V lookup: CDR1 SGDLS, CDR2 YYNGEE. The CDR3 spans 15 residues. Study outcomes and limitations: Mean expanded clone counts were higher in CD8+ than CD4+ T cells. Both blood CD4+ and CD8+ T cells showed clonal growth by week 6 at 0.1 to 3.0 mg/kg.

The clonotype originates from an adult with an advanced solid tumor such as melanoma, head and neck, liver or kidney cancer. This chain links TRBV9 with TRBJ2-3; D call uncertain. The sample consisted of CD4+ or CD8+ T cells sorted from blood, taken in a trial of the OX40 agonist ivuxolimab. CDR3 residues: CASSVGARSTDTQYF. In nucleotides, the CDR3 is TGTGCCAGCAGCGTAGGGGCGAGGAGCACAGATACGCAGTATTTT.